The clone carrying this T cell receptor (beta chain) was seen ten or more times. No antigen is known for it. Germline lookup yields CDR1 MDHEN and CDR2 SYDVKM. The CDR3 extends over 14 amino acids. Losses at the gene ends were 6 bases for V and 7 bases for J; bases not matched to a gene: 8. The isolated RNA, all of it, was reverse transcribed, so expressed TCRB transcripts were what got sequenced. This table comes from immunoSEQ multiplex PCR, and its TCRdb copy is limited to in-frame clones, with some not included. Of under 250,000 clones listed, roughly 30% are singletons. This specimen comes from a study of beta chain features in type 1 diabetes. Study in general: When patients were set against healthy donors, age, gender and cell yields were similar. There were around 100,000,000 sorted cells examined across all samples.

The study's findings and limits: A potential PCR bias toward shorter templates would be equal in patient and control samples.

This chain links TRBV28 with TRBJ2-1; 8 bases agree with TRBD1. The sequenced material came from central memory CD4+ T cells from blood. This clonotype originated in a man aged 25 to 40 in good health. CDR3 in amino acids: CASSSGQGKNEQFF. CDR3 DNA: TGTGCCAGCAGCTCCGGACAGGGAAAGAATGAGCAGTTCTTC.